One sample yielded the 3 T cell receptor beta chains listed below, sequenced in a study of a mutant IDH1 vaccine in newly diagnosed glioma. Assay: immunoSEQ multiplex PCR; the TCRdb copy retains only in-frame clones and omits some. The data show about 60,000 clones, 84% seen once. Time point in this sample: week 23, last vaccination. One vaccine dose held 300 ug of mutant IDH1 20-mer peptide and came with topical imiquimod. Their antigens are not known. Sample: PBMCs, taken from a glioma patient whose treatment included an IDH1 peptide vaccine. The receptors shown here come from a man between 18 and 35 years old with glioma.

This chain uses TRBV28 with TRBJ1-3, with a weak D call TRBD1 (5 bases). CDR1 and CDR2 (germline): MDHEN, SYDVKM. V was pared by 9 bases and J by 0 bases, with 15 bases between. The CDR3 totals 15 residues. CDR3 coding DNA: TGTGCCAGTGGGGGAGATTCCCTCTCTGGAAACACCATATATTTT. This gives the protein CASGGDSLSGNTIYF.

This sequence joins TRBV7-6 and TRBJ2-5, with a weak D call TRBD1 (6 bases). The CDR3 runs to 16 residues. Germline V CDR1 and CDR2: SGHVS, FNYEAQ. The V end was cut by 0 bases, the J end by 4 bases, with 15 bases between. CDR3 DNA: TGTGCCAGCAGCTTAGCCGGGGCAGGGGTGGGAGAGACCCAGTACTTC. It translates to CASSLAGAGVGETQYF.

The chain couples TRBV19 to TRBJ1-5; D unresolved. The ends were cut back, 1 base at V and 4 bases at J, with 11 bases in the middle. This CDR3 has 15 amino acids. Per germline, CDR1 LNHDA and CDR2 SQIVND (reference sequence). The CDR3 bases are TGTGCCAGTAGTATAGTGCGTCCGGGGAATCAGCCCCAGCATTTT. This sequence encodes CASSIVRPGNQPQHF.